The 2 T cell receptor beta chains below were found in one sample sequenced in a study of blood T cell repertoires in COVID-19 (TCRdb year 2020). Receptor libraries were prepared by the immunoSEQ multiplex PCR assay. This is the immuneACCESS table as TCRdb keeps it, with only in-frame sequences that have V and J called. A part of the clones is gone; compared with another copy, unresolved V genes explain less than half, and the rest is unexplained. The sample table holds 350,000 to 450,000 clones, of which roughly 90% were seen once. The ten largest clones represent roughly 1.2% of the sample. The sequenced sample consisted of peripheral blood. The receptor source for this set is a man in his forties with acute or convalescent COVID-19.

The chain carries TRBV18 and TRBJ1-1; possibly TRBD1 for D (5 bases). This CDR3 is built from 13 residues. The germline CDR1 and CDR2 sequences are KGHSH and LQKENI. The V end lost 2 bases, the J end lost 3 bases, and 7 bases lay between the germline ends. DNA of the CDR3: TGTGCCAGCTCACCAAGGGGCGACACTGAAGCTTTCTTT. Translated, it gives CASSPRGDTEAFF.

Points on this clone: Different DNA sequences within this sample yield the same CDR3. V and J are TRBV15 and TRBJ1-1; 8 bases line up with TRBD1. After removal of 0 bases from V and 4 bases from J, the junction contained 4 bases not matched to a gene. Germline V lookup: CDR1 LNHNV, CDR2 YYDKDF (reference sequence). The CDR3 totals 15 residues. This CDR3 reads CATSRDRGPGTEAFF. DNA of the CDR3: TGTGCCACCAGCAGAGACAGGGGGCCTGGCACTGAAGCTTTCTTT.